The next 30 T cell receptor beta chains were all read from a single sample in a study of identifying expanded T cells in peripheral blood. Profiling relied on immunoSEQ multiplex PCR, and the TCRdb table lists in-frame clones only, not all of them. The sample holds around 82,000 clones, around 83% seen once. Material: blood. These receptors originate from a person aged 18-70 years in good health.

This clone was seen a single time. The gene calls are TRBV14 and TRBJ2-3, with TRBD2 matching 10 bases. The trim removed 1 base at V and 3 bases at J, leaving 4 bases unmatched. The CDR3 consists of 16 residues. Germline CDR1 SGHDN, CDR2 FVKESK. Here the CDR3 DNA reads TGTGCCAGCAGCCAAGGGCTAGCGGGAGTGACAGATACGCAGTATTTT. As protein: CASSQGLAGVTDTQYF. The full variable domain, with the rest looked up from reference TRBV14 and TRBJ2-3, is EAGVTQFPSHSVIEKGQTVTLRCDPISGHDNLYWYRRVMGKEIKFLLHFVKESKQDESGMPNNRFLAERTGGTYSTLKVQPAELEDSGVYFCASSQGLAGVTDTQYFGPGTRLTVL.

This sequence joins TRBV15 and TRBJ2-3, with 9 bases aligning to TRBD2. CDR1 is LNHNV, CDR2 YYDKDF, per germline (reference sequence). Germline trimming cut 0 bases from V and 1 base from J; bases unmatched to any gene: 5. CDR3 length equals 17 residues. CDR3: CATSRDRRTSGTDTQYF. In DNA, the CDR3 is TGTGCCACCAGCAGAGATCGGCGGACTAGCGGCACAGATACGCAGTATTTT. Variable domain in full (rest from reference TRBV15 and TRBJ2-3): DAMVIQNPRYQVTQFGKPVTLSCSQTLNHNVMYWYQQKSSQAPKLLFHYYDKDFNNEADTPDNFQSRRPNTSFCFLDIRSPGLGDTAMYLCATSRDRRTSGTDTQYFGPGTRLTVL.

This clone was counted once. Additional DNA sequences in this sample encode the identical CDR3. The chain couples TRBV18 to TRBJ1-1, with D unresolved. This CDR3 is built from 13 residues. Trimming removed 3 bases at V and 5 bases at J, with 10 bases between. CDR1 and CDR2 (germline): KGHSH, LQKENI. The chain's CDR3 is CASSPARETEAFF. The CDR3 nucleotides are TGTGCCAGCTCACCTGCGCGAGAAACTGAAGCTTTCTTT. Combining the CDR3 with reference TRBV18 and TRBJ1-1 gives the whole variable domain NAGVMQNPRHLVRRRGQEARLRCSPMKGHSHVYWYRQLPEEGLKFMVYLQKENIIDESGMPKERFSAEFPKEGPSILRIQQVVRGDSAAYFCASSPARETEAFFGQGTRLTVV.

This clone was seen a single time. The rearrangement uses TRBV11-1 and TRBJ1-1, with a weak D call TRBD1 (6 bases). CDR3 length: 11 amino acids. Trimming cost V 10 bases and J 6 bases, with 12 bases left between them. CDR1 is SGHAT, CDR2 FQDESV, per germline (reference sequence). The CDR3 sequence: CATSRGAEAFF. The CDR3 region has the DNA TGTGCCACCTCAAGGGGGGCTGAAGCTTTCTTT.

The V gene is TRBV25-1, the J gene TRBJ2-7; 11 bases align to TRBD1. The germline V gene encodes CDR1 MGHDK and CDR2 SYGVNS. The V gene end was trimmed by 0 bases and the J gene end by 3 bases; junction bases not matched to a gene: 4. This CDR3 has 16 amino acids. The CDR3 DNA reads TGTGCCAGCAGTGAATACTCCGGGACAGGGGGCTACGAGCAGTACTTC. It yields the protein CASSEYSGTGGYEQYF.

The gene calls are TRBV10-3 and TRBJ2-2; maybe TRBD2 (6 bases). The V gene lost 6 bases and the J gene lost 2 bases, with 13 bases spanning the gap. This CDR3 has 15 residues. CDR1 and CDR2 from the germline V gene are ENHRY and SYGVKD. The CDR3 protein is CAIRVSEGNTGELFF. CDR3 bases: TGTGCCATCAGGGTTTCGGAGGGTAACACCGGGGAGCTGTTTTTT.

The chain uses TRBV4-2 and TRBJ2-7, with D tentatively TRBD1 or TRBD2 (6 bases each). This CDR3 spans 15 amino acids. V was shortened by 0 bases and J by 2 bases, with 11 bases between the two germline ends. In germline, CDR1 is LGHNA, CDR2 YNFKEQ. The CDR3 DNA follows: TGTGCCAGCAGCCAAGATCTGGGGGGCCCCTACGAGCAGTACTTC. It translates to CASSQDLGGPYEQYF.

The V and J genes are TRBV5-8 and TRBJ2-7; 8 bases are a match to TRBD1. Trimming took 3 bases from V and 3 from J; bases not matched to a gene: 5. The CDR3 extends over 14 amino acids. Germline loops: CDR1 SGHTS, CDR2 YDEGEE. In DNA form, the CDR3 reads TGTGCCAGCAGCTCCTGGACAGGGAGCTACGAGCAGTACTTC. It translates to CASSSWTGSYEQYF.

The rearrangement links TRBV2 to TRBJ2-1; D is undetermined. CDR1 is SNHLY, CDR2 FYNNEI, per germline. This CDR3 has 13 amino acids. Trimming removed 4 bases at V and 3 bases at J, with 7 bases between. CDR3 DNA sequence: TGTGCCAGCAGTGTAGGCGACTACAATGAGCAGTTCTTC. Translating it yields CASSVGDYNEQFF.

This clone was recorded only once. The gene calls are TRBV7-8 and TRBJ2-7; D could derive from TRBD1 or TRBD2 (5 bases each). Germline CDR1 SGHVS, CDR2 FQNEAQ. This CDR3 spans 18 amino acids. Trimming shortened V by 2 bases and J by 1 base, and 21 bases separated the two germline ends. This CDR3 reads CASSLSSPSWDRSYEQYF. The CDR3 DNA sequence: TGTGCCAGCAGCTTATCATCCCCCAGCTGGGACCGGTCCTACGAGCAGTACTTC.

This rearrangement joins TRBV7-2 to TRBJ1-5; D might be TRBD1 (5 bases). With 7 bases removed from V and 2 bases from J, the gap between germline ends came to 15 bases. The CDR3 runs 15 residues. CDR1 and CDR2 (germline): SGHTA, FQGNSA. CDR3 in DNA: TGTGCCAGCACCCAGGGCGGGGGAGGCAATCAGCCCCAGCATTTT. The encoded protein is CASTQGGGGNQPQHF.

V and J are TRBV10-3 and TRBJ2-3; no clear D. V was pared by 6 bases and J by 3 bases, with 10 bases between. From germline, CDR1 is ENHRY and CDR2 SYGVKD. The CDR3 runs to 13 residues. CDR3 sequence: CAIRVAPTDTQYF. CDR3 in DNA: TGTGCCATCAGAGTAGCCCCTACAGATACGCAGTATTTT.

This clone was counted only a few times. V is TRBV4-2 and J is TRBJ1-5, with 9 bases lining up with TRBD1. The germline CDR1 and CDR2 sequences are LGHNA and YNFKEQ. The CDR3 is made up of 16 amino acids. V dropped 0 bases and J dropped 6; count of bases not matched to a gene: 6. The CDR3 DNA reads TGTGCCAGCAGCCAAGAGCGGACAGGGGCAGGTCAGCCCCAGCATTTT. This codes for CASSQERTGAGQPQHF.

The chain employs TRBV27 and TRBJ2-7, with 11 bases fitting TRBD1. The trim removed 3 bases at V and 3 bases at J, leaving 4 bases unmatched. Looked up from germline, CDR1 is MNHEY and CDR2 is SMNVEV (reference sequence). The CDR3 has 15 residues. CDR3 DNA: TGTGCCAGCAGTTTCTTGGACAGGGGGCTCTACGAGCAGTACTTC. This translates into CASSFLDRGLYEQYF.

Only one count was recorded for this clone. V is TRBV2 and J is TRBJ2-7; TRBD2 aligns across 10 bases. Germline CDR1 is SNHLY and CDR2 is FYNNEI. This CDR3 has 16 residues. The J segment lost 2 bases and the V segment lost 8 bases, leaving 12 bases of the junction unmatched. Here the CDR3 reads CASLELAGPNAYEQYF. DNA for the CDR3: TGTGCCAGCTTGGAACTAGCGGGACCCAATGCCTACGAGCAGTACTTC.

The gene calls are TRBV4-3 and TRBJ2-5; 7 positions agree with TRBD1. The J segment lost 2 bases and the V segment lost 0 bases, leaving 3 bases of the junction unmatched. Germline V CDR1 and CDR2: LGHNA, YSLEER. This CDR3 comprises 15 residues. This CDR3 reads CASSQDWGQQETQYF. CDR3 in DNA: TGCGCCAGCAGCCAAGATTGGGGACAGCAAGAGACCCAGTACTTC.

The chain joins TRBV7-6 to TRBJ2-5; TRBD2 agrees at 7 bases. Germline values: CDR1 SGHVS, CDR2 FNYEAQ. The CDR3 spans 14 residues. The V gene end was trimmed by 5 bases and the J gene end by 4 bases; junction bases not matched to a gene: 7. This CDR3 reads CASSPRTRGETQYF. CDR3 bases: TGTGCCAGCAGCCCGCGGACTAGGGGAGAGACCCAGTACTTC. Looking up the rest from reference TRBV7-6 and TRBJ2-5 gives the full variable domain: GAGVSQSPRYKVTKRGQDVALRCDPISGHVSLYWYRQALGQGPEFLTYFNYEAQQDKSGLPNDRFSAERPEGSISTLTIQRTEQRDSAMYRCASSPRTRGETQYFGPGTRLLVL.

This chain connects TRBV5-1 to TRBJ2-7; a weak D match, TRBD1 (6 bases). The CDR3 extends over 14 amino acids. Germline CDR1 and CDR2: SGHRS and YFSETQ. V lost 0 bases to trimming and J lost 0 bases, with 7 bases between them. The CDR3 DNA reads as TGCGCCAGCAGCTTGGAGGGGGACTCCTACGAGCAGTACTTC. Translation: CASSLEGDSYEQYF.

V is TRBV19 and J is TRBJ2-2; the match to TRBD2 covers 9 bases. Per the germline V gene, CDR1 is LNHDA and CDR2 is SQIVND (reference sequence). J was trimmed by 6 bases and V by 3 bases; bases with no gene match: 5. The CDR3 is made up of 15 amino acids. CDR3 nucleotides: TGTGCCAGTAGTATGCGGGAGGGAAACGCCGGGGAGCTGTTTTTT. Amino acids: CASSMREGNAGELFF. Variable domain in full (rest from reference TRBV19 and TRBJ2-2): DGGITQSPKYLFRKEGQNVTLSCEQNLNHDAMYWYRQDPGQGLRLIYYSQIVNDFQKGDIAEGYSVSREKKESFPLTVTSAQKNPTAFYLCASSMREGNAGELFFGEGSRLTVL.

CDR3 sequence (DNA): TGTGCCAGCAGCTGGGCTGGGGGGACAGGGATCACCGGGGAGCTGTTTTTT. Amino acid sequence: CASSWAGGTGITGELFF. J is TRBJ2-2 and V is TRBV7-2; 9 bases are a match to TRBD1. Germline V gene lookup returns CDR1 SGHTA and CDR2 FQGNSA. Trimming removed 4 bases from V and 4 bases from J; junction bases left unmatched: 10. The CDR3 runs to 17 residues.

This clone showed up just once. The chain carries TRBV4-1 and TRBJ2-1; D unresolved. The V and J ends lost 1 base and 9 bases respectively, with 13 bases between them. The CDR3 extends over 14 amino acids. Germline V gene lookup returns CDR1 MGHRA and CDR2 YSYEKL. CDR3 coding DNA: TGCGCCAGCAGCCAAGGGGCCGCTCGGAGTGAGCAGTTCTTC. Amino acids: CASSQGAARSEQFF.

This clone appeared a single time. This chain connects TRBV5-1 to TRBJ2-1; 12 bases map to TRBD2. The germline V gene encodes CDR1 SGHRS and CDR2 YFSETQ. CDR3 length: 16 amino acids. The J segment lost 0 bases and the V segment lost 4 bases, leaving 2 bases of the junction unmatched. CDR3 bases: TGCGCCAGCAGCGCACTAGCGGGGGGCTCCTACAATGAGCAGTTCTTC. It translates to CASSALAGGSYNEQFF.

This chain joins TRBV7-8 and TRBJ2-1, with D unresolved. Trimming cost V 1 base and J 9 bases, with 10 bases left between them. Germline-derived CDR1 and CDR2 are SGHVS and FQNEAQ. The CDR3 has 13 amino acids. Here the CDR3 DNA reads TGTGCCAGCAGCTTAGATCTCGTCGGTGAGCAGTTCTTC. Translation gives CASSLDLVGEQFF.

This chain connects TRBV29-1 to TRBJ1-1; TRBD1 agrees at 9 bases. V gave up 3 bases and J gave up 4 bases; unmatched junction bases: 6. This CDR3 is 14 amino acids long. CDR1 is SQVTM, CDR2 ANQGSEA, per germline. The CDR3 loop is CSVDQTGGGTEAFF. CDR3 nucleotide sequence: TGCAGCGTTGACCAGACAGGGGGTGGCACTGAAGCTTTCTTT.

This clone was counted between two and nine times. The chain recombines TRBV9 with TRBJ2-7; D might be TRBD1 (6 bases). This CDR3 comprises 14 residues. Germline lookup yields CDR1 SGDLS and CDR2 YYNGEE. V was clipped by 4 bases and J by 2 bases, with 13 bases between them. This CDR3 reads CASSMGTSTYEQYF. CDR3 sequence (DNA): TGTGCCAGCAGCATGGGGACAAGCACCTACGAGCAGTACTTC. Combining the CDR3 with reference TRBV9 and TRBJ2-7 gives the whole variable domain DSGVTQTPKHLITATGQRVTLRCSPRSGDLSVYWYQQSLDQGLQFLIQYYNGEERAKGNILERFSAQQFPDLHSELNLSSLELGDSALYFCASSMGTSTYEQYFGPGTRLTVT.

This sequence joins TRBV28 and TRBJ1-5; 7 nucleotides agree with TRBD1. CDR1 and CDR2 (germline): MDHEN, SYDVKM. The ends lost 4 bases at V and 4 bases at J; junction bases unmatched: 7. This CDR3 is 15 amino acids long. This chain's CDR3 is CASSSMSTGNQPQHF. CDR3 coding DNA: TGTGCCAGCAGTTCTATGTCGACAGGGAATCAGCCCCAGCATTTT.

There are a few counts of this clone. The chain links TRBV5-4 to TRBJ2-1; perhaps TRBD2 as D (6 bases). V was clipped by 4 bases and J by 7 bases, with 12 bases between them. The CDR3 length is 13 residues. Germline V CDR1 and CDR2: SGHNT, YYREEE (reference sequence). The CDR3 loop is CASSPERANEQFF. DNA for the CDR3: TGTGCCAGCAGCCCTGAGCGGGCGAATGAGCAGTTCTTC. Full variable domain (remainder filled in from reference TRBV5-4 and TRBJ2-1): ETGVTQSPTHLIKTRGQQVTLRCSSQSGHNTVSWYQQALGQGPQFIFQYYREEENGRGNFPPRFSGLQFPNYSSELNVNALELDDSALYLCASSPERANEQFFGPGTRLTVL.

The chain recombines TRBV2 with TRBJ2-5; D is ambiguous. Trimming left V 3 bases short and J 1 base short, with 9 bases between. This CDR3 spans 14 amino acids. Germline CDR1 and CDR2: SNHLY and FYNNEI. The CDR3 protein is CASSDRRFQETQYF. For the CDR3, the DNA is TGTGCCAGCAGTGATCGAAGATTCCAAGAGACCCAGTACTTC.

The chain is built from TRBV7-2 and TRBJ1-2; a possible D gene is TRBD1 (6 bases). This CDR3 has 16 amino acids. V shed 0 bases and J shed 0 bases, with 11 bases lying between them. Looked up from germline, CDR1 is SGHTA and CDR2 is FQGNSA. The CDR3 DNA follows: TGTGCCAGCAGCTTAGCCGGACAGCCGACTAACTATGGCTACACCTTC. Protein product: CASSLAGQPTNYGYTF.

The chain couples TRBV9 to TRBJ2-1, with 9 bases fitting TRBD2. The V and J ends lost 2 bases and 3 bases, in that order; junction bases with no gene match: 6. The CDR3 extends over 16 amino acids. Germline values: CDR1 SGDLS, CDR2 YYNGEE. The DNA for the CDR3 is TGTGCCAGCAGCGTCTTTGGACTAGCGAACTACAATGAGCAGTTCTTC. It translates to CASSVFGLANYNEQFF.